The 14 T cell receptor beta chains below all came from one sample that was sequenced in a study of T cell clonality in common variable immunodeficiency. General observations from the study: Fewer deletions and N-nucleotide insertions were reportedly seen in common variable immunodeficiency TCR beta sequences.

Their antigen targets remain unknown. Assay: immunoSEQ multiplex PCR; the TCRdb copy retains only in-frame clones and omits some. The sample was found to contain 30,000 to 40,000 clones, and every one recurs. The sequenced material came from peripheral blood mononuclear cells. Receptors were obtained from a human donor with common variable immunodeficiency.

This clone was counted only a few times. The read falls 3 residues short of the CDR3 end, and the missing part is taken from the germline J gene. This chain connects TRBV7-3 to TRBJ2-6; 9 positions agree with TRBD1. Germline CDR1 is SGHTA and CDR2 is FQGTGA. The CDR3 covers 16 residues. Trimming took 5 bases from V and 2 from J; bases not matched to a gene: 4. The sequenced CDR3 bases are TGTGCCAGCAGCCCGGACAGGGGTGCTGGGGCCAACGTC. As protein: CASSPDRGAGANV. The CDR3 reads in full as CASSPDRGAGANVLTF.

Concerning this clone itself: The read falls 3 residues short of the CDR3 end, and the missing part is taken from the germline J gene. The chain links TRBV7-2 to TRBJ1-1; TRBD1 agrees at 8 bases. The CDR3 consists of 14 residues. In germline, CDR1 is SGHTA, CDR2 FQGNSA. J gave up 4 bases and V 1 base, and 2 bases lay outside the gene matches. CDR3 residues: CASSLEGQATEAFF. CDR3 bases read: TGTGCCAGCAGCTTAGAGGGACAGGCCACTGAA.

This clone was detected a few times. CDR3 DNA, as far as it was read: TGTGCCAGCAGCTTGGCAGGGAATAGCAATCAGCCC. Protein product: CASSLAGNSNQP. The full CDR3 protein reads CASSLAGNSNQPQHF. The genes are TRBV11-1 and TRBJ1-5; D might be TRBD1 (5 bases). The observed sequence ends 3 residues before the CDR3 terminus, with the missing tail filled in from the germline J gene. The CDR3 sequence is 15 residues long. V lost 3 bases and J 0 bases, leaving 9 bases between the germline ends. Germline V gene data show CDR1 as SGHAT and CDR2 as FQDESV (reference sequence).

By sample share, this clone is medium-sized. The read is 3 residues too short to cover the CDR3 end, so that end is filled in from the germline J gene. The chain employs TRBV29-1 and TRBJ1-1, with TRBD1 identical over 12 bases. V trimming: 0 bases; J trimming: 6 bases; junction bases outside the gene matches: 5. Germline loops: CDR1 SQVTM, CDR2 ANQGSEA. This CDR3 region has 15 residues. Partial CDR3 DNA: TGCAGCGTTGAAGATCGGGACAGGGGGCTTCCTGAA. It is translated as CSVEDRDRGLPE. The full CDR3 protein is CSVEDRDRGLPEAFF.

Turning to this clone: Read data end 3 residues before the CDR3 end; the end is taken from the germline J gene. The rearrangement links TRBV7-2 to TRBJ2-7, with a possible D match to TRBD1 (5 bases). Germline assignment: CDR1 SGHTA and CDR2 FQGNSA. The V end was cut by 2 bases, the J end by 2 bases, with 13 bases between. The CDR3 sequence is 15 residues long. The sequenced part of the CDR3 DNA is TGTGCCAGCAGCTTAAGGGGCCCCGCAGCCTACGAG. As protein: CASSLRGPAAYE. The whole CDR3 protein is CASSLRGPAAYEQYF.

This clone was seen a few times. CDR3 sequence reads: CASTLRANTEAFF. CDR3 bases read: TGTGCCAGCACCCTAAGAGCAAACACTGAA. The rearrangement uses TRBV7-2 and TRBJ1-1; D not certain. The CDR3 end is not reached by the read, which stops 3 residues before it; the germline J gene fills it in. V was trimmed by 7 bases and J by 2 bases, leaving 11 bases between them. The CDR3 is made up of 13 amino acids. Germline CDR1 is SGHTA and CDR2 is FQGNSA.

In its sample, this clone was seen many times. Read sequence stops 3 residues before the CDR3 end, and the germline J gene provides the missing end. V is TRBV29-1 and J is TRBJ2-3; 10 nucleotides agree with TRBD1. Unmatched junction bases numbered 2, after V lost 1 base and J lost 4 bases. Germline V gene lookup returns CDR1 SQVTM and CDR2 ANQGSEA. The CDR3 sequence is 14 residues long. This chain's CDR3 is CSVEGDRGADTQYF. The part of the CDR3 DNA that was read is TGCAGCGTTGAAGGGGACAGGGGAGCAGATACG.

This clone was detected many times. The read falls 3 residues short of the CDR3 end, and the missing part is taken from the germline J gene. J is TRBJ2-5 and V is TRBV5-4; 13 positions agree with TRBD2. Germline CDR1 reads SGHNT; CDR2 reads YYREEE (reference sequence). CDR3 length equals 15 residues. After removal of 4 bases from V and 4 bases from J, the junction contained 4 bases not matched to a gene. The CDR3 here is CASSPRTSGGETQYF. The sequenced part of the CDR3 DNA is TGTGCCAGCAGCCCCAGGACTAGCGGGGGAGAGACC. Looking up the rest from reference TRBV5-4 and TRBJ2-5 gives the full variable domain: ETGVTQSPTHLIKTRGQQVTLRCSSQSGHNTVSWYQQALGQGPQFIFQYYREEENGRGNFPPRFSGLQFPNYSSELNVNALELDDSALYLCASSPRTSGGETQYFGPGTRLLVL.

Turning to this clone: The read gets to within 3 residues of the CDR3 end, and the germline J gene fills in the rest. This rearrangement joins TRBV13 to TRBJ2-1; no clear D. Germline-derived CDR1 and CDR2 are PRHDT and FYEKMQ (reference sequence). V lost 1 base and J 8 bases, leaving 9 bases between the germline ends. The CDR3 consists of 13 residues. CDR3: CASSLAGTDEQFF. The covered CDR3 bases are TGTGCCAGCAGCTTAGCAGGAACCGATGAG.

As to this clone: The read is 3 residues too short to cover the CDR3 end, so that end is filled in from the germline J gene. This chain connects TRBV6-1 to TRBJ1-2; the match to TRBD1 covers 7 bases. Germline CDR1 and CDR2: MNHNS and SASEGT. The ends lost 4 bases at V and 2 bases at J; junction bases unmatched: 4. The CDR3 spans 14 residues. CDR3 residues: CASSVLTGNYGYTF. Incomplete CDR3 DNA: TGTGCCAGCAGTGTGCTGACAGGGAACTATGGC.

This clone was seen a few times. Read sequence stops 3 residues before the CDR3 end, and the germline J gene provides the missing end. The chain carries TRBV7-8 and TRBJ2-1, with 7 bases fitting TRBD2. The ends lost 9 bases at V and 0 bases at J; junction bases unmatched: 2. Germline-derived CDR1 and CDR2 are SGHVS and FQNEAQ. CDR3 length equals 13 residues. The sequenced part of the CDR3 DNA is TGTGCCAGTCGCGGGAGCTCCTACAATGAG. Amino acids: CASRGSSYNE. The full CDR3 reads CASRGSSYNEQFF.

This clone was found many times. CDR3 amino acids: CASSLARWNTEAFF. CDR3 DNA (partial): TGTGCCAGCAGCTTGGCCAGATGGAACACTGAA. The chain carries TRBV5-8 and TRBJ1-1; D not resolved. The read is 3 residues too short to cover the CDR3 end, so that end is filled in from the germline J gene. The CDR3 consists of 14 residues. The V and J ends lost 0 bases and 1 base respectively, with 7 bases between them. CDR1 SGHTS and CDR2 YDEGEE come from the germline V gene.

In this sample, this clone turned up many times. The read is 3 residues too short to cover the CDR3 end, so that end is filled in from the germline J gene. The chain recombines TRBV4-2 with TRBJ2-5; D is ambiguous. Germline V CDR1 and CDR2: LGHNA, YNFKEQ. The CDR3 runs to 15 residues. Between the trimmed V and J ends, which lost 4 bases and 3 bases, there was a span of 15 bases. CDR3 sequence: CASSPARSREETQYF. Partial CDR3 DNA: TGTGCCAGCAGCCCCGCTCGCTCTAGAGAAGAGACC.

The sample holds a few counts of this clone. The read terminates 3 residues ahead of where the CDR3 ends, so the germline J gene completes it. The V and J genes are TRBV7-3 and TRBJ1-1; D perhaps matches TRBD1 (5 bases). CDR3 size: 16 residues. V was cut by 4 bases and J by 0 bases, with 15 bases left in between. The V gene's germline CDR1 is SGHTA and CDR2 FQGTGA. Incomplete CDR3 DNA: TGTGCCAGCAGCTGGGGTACGGACACTTTGAACACTGAA. Protein product: CASSWGTDTLNTE. The entire CDR3 sequence reads CASSWGTDTLNTEAFF.